This is a list of T cell receptor beta chains from one sample in a study of T-cell reconstitution after alpha-beta-depleted transplantation in children. One entry per CDR3 protein results from TCRdb running MiXCR on the PCR reads. The repertoire consists of hundreds of thousands of distinct CDR3 sequences, with 7.5% to 9% occurring once and the leading ten covering over 7.5%. Sequencing used peripheral blood, obtained 360 days after TCRalphabeta/CD19-depleted stem cell transplant. The receptors stem from a female patient aged 2-10 years who had a stem cell transplant for Fanconi anemia, so the T cells may come from the graft donor. The CDR3 runs from the conserved cysteine through the conserved F or W. Each record gives: clone size, D gene, V gene, J gene, CDR3 DNA, CDR3 protein. The D gene is left open where the match is weak. Size is stated for part of the rows, as once, few or many counts, or as a class when the clone is expanded.

NA	TRBD1	TRBV7-7	TRBJ2-2	TGTGCTAGCAGCTTAGGACAGGGGGTCGGGGAGCTGTTTTTT	CASSLGQGVGELFF
many	TRBD1	TRBV5-6	TRBJ2-7	TGTGCCAGCAGCTCCTACAGGGGCCTTTCCTACGAGCAGTACTTC	CASSSYRGLSYEQYF
many	NA	TRBV5-1	TRBJ2-7	TGCGCCAGCAGCTACAGACCAGCCTACGAGCAGTACTTC	CASSYRPAYEQYF
many	TRBD2	TRBV6-1	TRBJ2-3	TGTGCCAGCAGAACCGGGACTAGCGGGGCTAGCACAGATACGCAGTATTTT	CASRTGTSGASTDTQYF
NA	TRBD2	TRBV6-1	TRBJ2-1	TGTGCCAGCAGTACCGGACTAGCGGCCTACAATGAGCAGTTCTTC	CASSTGLAAYNEQFF
many	NA	TRBV7-9	TRBJ1-1	TGTGCCAGCAGCGGAGGACCGTCCACTGAAGCTTTCTTT	CASSGGPSTEAFF
NA	NA	TRBV6-1	TRBJ1-5	TGTGCCAGCAGTGAATTAGGTGCTCTTGGTCAGCCCCAGCATTTT	CASSELGALGQPQHF
few	TRBD1	TRBV6-1	TRBJ1-4	TGTGCAACCGCGGGACAGGCGAATGAAAAACTGTTTTTT	CATAGQANEKLFF
few	NA	TRBV9	TRBJ2-5	TGTGCCAGCAGCGCTTGGTCGGGGTTGGAGACCCAGTACTTC	CASSAWSGLETQYF
NA	NA	TRBV6-5	TRBJ2-7	TGTGCCAGCAGTTACCGGCGGCAGCAGTACTTC	CASSYRRQQYF
many	NA	TRBV20-1	TRBJ1-6	TGCAGTACTACGGGCAGGGCTAATTCACCCCTCCACTTT	CSTTGRANSPLHF
many	NA	TRBV5-1	TRBJ2-3	TGCGCCAGCAGCCCGACAGGAAGCACAGATACGCAGTATTTT	CASSPTGSTDTQYF
few	NA	TRBV7-2	TRBJ2-2	TGTGCCAGCAGCTTAACCCGGGTACCCGGGGAGCTGTTTTTT	CASSLTRVPGELFF
few	NA	TRBV3-1	TRBJ1-2	TGTGCCAGCAGCTCCTACAGGGCGGGCTACACCTTC	CASSSYRAGYTF
few	NA	TRBV10-2	TRBJ2-1	TGCGCCAGCAGTGAGTCGATAGGGAGGCAGTTCTTC	CASSESIGRQFF
many	NA	TRBV11-2	TRBJ1-2	TGTGCCAGCAGCTCCCCGAAACATAGGGATGGCTACACCTTC	CASSSPKHRDGYTF
many	NA	TRBV12-3/TRBV12-4	TRBJ1-5	TGTGCCAGCAGTCCTCTTTCGGGGCGAAATCAGCCCCAGCATTTT	CASSPLSGRNQPQHF
NA	TRBD2	TRBV7-9	TRBJ2-5	TGTGCCAGCAGCTCCTCCGGGACTAGTTCGACCCAGTACTTC	CASSSSGTSSTQYF
many	NA	TRBV5-1	TRBJ2-7	TGCGCCAGCAAGGCCGCCTACGAGCAGTACTTC	CASKAAYEQYF
many	TRBD2	TRBV7-3	TRBJ2-6	TGTGCCAGCAGCTTAACGTTAGCGGGAGGACCTCTTGGGGCCAACGTCCTGACTTTC	CASSLTLAGGPLGANVLTF
many	NA	TRBV15	TRBJ2-1	TGTGCCACCAGCACGGGGAATGAGCAGTTCTTC	CATSTGNEQFF
many	NA	TRBV3-1	TRBJ2-7	TGTGCCAGCAGCCAGGGCCCCGAGCAGTACTTC	CASSQGPEQYF
few	NA	TRBV28	TRBJ2-2	TGTGCCAGCAGTTTAAAGGTGGGACTGATAAACACCGGGGAGCTGTTTTTT	CASSLKVGLINTGELFF
many	NA	TRBV28	TRBJ1-1	TGTGCCAGCAGTTTAATGGGCACTGAAGCTTTCTTT	CASSLMGTEAFF
many	NA	TRBV7-2	TRBJ2-3	TGTGCCAGCAGCTTGGTAGGGGGAAGGGGAGATACGCAGTATTTT	CASSLVGGRGDTQYF
few	TRBD2	TRBV28	TRBJ2-1	TGTGCCAGCAAATATAGCGGGAGCTATGAGCAGTTCTTC	CASKYSGSYEQFF
many	NA	TRBV14	TRBJ2-3	TGTGCCAGCAGCCAATTTATAGATACGCAGTATTTT	CASSQFIDTQYF
NA	NA	TRBV6-1	TRBJ1-2	TGTGCCAGCAGTGCAGGAGGGGTCCTCAACTATGGCTACACCTTC	CASSAGGVLNYGYTF
many	TRBD2	TRBV28	TRBJ2-5	TGTGCCAGCAGTTTAGCGGGAGATGAGACCCAGTACTTC	CASSLAGDETQYF
many	NA	TRBV25-1	TRBJ2-3	TGTGCCAGCAGTGACCAATCCGGCCATACGCAGTATTTT	CASSDQSGHTQYF
NA	NA	TRBV27	TRBJ2-6	TGTGCCAGCAGTTTAAGTAGGGGCACTGGGGCCAACGTCCTGACTTTC	CASSLSRGTGANVLTF
many	NA	TRBV4-3	TRBJ2-2	TGCGCCAGCAGCCTAGGCCAGGTCGGGGAGCTGTTTTTT	CASSLGQVGELFF
many	NA	TRBV12-3/TRBV12-4	TRBJ1-5	TGTGCCAGCAGTAAGGGGCACGCAAGCAATCAGCCCCAGCATTTT	CASSKGHASNQPQHF
NA	TRBD1	TRBV6-1	TRBJ2-6	TGTGCCAGCAGGGACGCCGGGACAGCCCCCTCTGGGGCCAACGTCCTGACTTTC	CASRDAGTAPSGANVLTF
many	NA	TRBV7-9	TRBJ1-2	TGTGCCAGCAGCTTACTTTCAGGGAATTATGGCTACACCTTC	CASSLLSGNYGYTF
few	TRBD2	TRBV12-3/TRBV12-4	TRBJ2-1	TGTGCCAGCAGAGCCGGGACTAGGGTCTATGAGCAGTTCTTC	CASRAGTRVYEQFF
few	NA	TRBV6-5	TRBJ1-3	TGTGCCAGCAGTTACGAGAGGTGGAGGTCTGGAAACACCATATATTTT	CASSYERWRSGNTIYF
many	NA	TRBV18	TRBJ2-7	TGTGCCAGCTCACCTCAGACAGGATCATCCGAGCAGTACTTC	CASSPQTGSSEQYF
many	NA	TRBV7-9	TRBJ1-1	TGTGCCAGCAGCTTCTACAGGGACACTGAAGCTTTCTTT	CASSFYRDTEAFF
many	NA	TRBV5-1	TRBJ2-3	TGTGCCAGCAGCTTAGTGGTCACAGATACGCAGTATTTT	CASSLVVTDTQYF
many	NA	TRBV7-3	TRBJ1-2	TGTGCCAGCAGCCCAAACCCAGGGACTGGCTACACCTTC	CASSPNPGTGYTF
NA	NA	TRBV7-2	TRBJ2-7	TGTGCCAGCAGCGGACGAACATCGGGCGAGCAGTACTTC	CASSGRTSGEQYF
NA	NA	TRBV6-1	TRBJ2-1	TGTGCCAGCAGTGAAGAAGGGAGCAATGAGCAGTTCTTC	CASSEEGSNEQFF
few	TRBD1	TRBV6-2/TRBV6-3	TRBJ1-1	TGTGCCAGCAGTTACTACGGGACAGACGACACTGAAGCTTTCTTT	CASSYYGTDDTEAFF
NA	TRBD2	TRBV6-2/TRBV6-3	TRBJ2-3	TGTGCCAGCAGTTACACTAGCGGGAGGGCCACAGATACGCAGTATTTT	CASSYTSGRATDTQYF
many	TRBD2	TRBV6-5	TRBJ2-7	TGTGCCAGCAGTTTCGGGAGGGCTTTTTACTACGAGCAGTACTTC	CASSFGRAFYYEQYF
many	NA	TRBV20-1	TRBJ1-5	TGCAGTGCTAGAAGGTTTGGGGGTATGCGCAATCAGCCCCAGCATTTT	CSARRFGGMRNQPQHF
NA	NA	TRBV20-1	TRBJ2-7	TGCAGTGCTAGGGGTCTAGCGTTAGCCTACGAGCAGTACTTC	CSARGLALAYEQYF
many	NA	TRBV12-3/TRBV12-4	TRBJ2-3	TGTGCCAGCAGTTTACTGAAGACAGTTAGCACAGATACGCAGTATTTT	CASSLLKTVSTDTQYF
few	NA	TRBV7-8	TRBJ2-6	TGTGCCAGCAGCACGAAAACAGGGCTTTCTGGGGCCAACGTCCTGACTTTC	CASSTKTGLSGANVLTF
many	NA	TRBV7-9	TRBJ1-1	TGTGCCAGCAGCTTTCAACCCTACCAGGACACTGAAGCTTTCTTT	CASSFQPYQDTEAFF
many	TRBD1	TRBV5-1	TRBJ2-7	TGCGCCAGCACCACAACGGTTGCAGGGGGCTCCTACGAGCAGTACTTC	CASTTTVAGGSYEQYF
few	TRBD1	TRBV18	TRBJ2-7	TGTGCCAGCTCACCCAAACAGGGGGAGTACGAGCAGTACTTC	CASSPKQGEYEQYF
many	TRBD1	TRBV5-1	TRBJ2-7	TGCGCCAGCAGCTTTCCAGGGGGTTACGAGCAGTACTTC	CASSFPGGYEQYF
many	NA	TRBV6-5	TRBJ2-4	TGTGCCAGCAGTTACTCGATTCGGCTCGGAGCCAAAAACATTCAGTACTTC	CASSYSIRLGAKNIQYF
few	NA	TRBV29-1	TRBJ1-1	TGCAGCGTCGGTCCCGTCTTGAGCTTT	CSVGPVLSF
many	NA	TRBV5-8	TRBJ2-3	TGTGCCAGCAGCTGGGGGGGCACAGATACGCAGTATTTT	CASSWGGTDTQYF
many	NA	TRBV27	TRBJ2-1	TGTGCCAGCTCCGGGACGGATAGGCCGATTCCCCCCTACAATGAGCAGTTCTTC	CASSGTDRPIPPYNEQFF
NA	NA	TRBV12-3/TRBV12-4	TRBJ1-5	TGTGCCAGCAGTGGGGGACGCAATCAGCCCCAGCATTTT	CASSGGRNQPQHF
many	NA	TRBV29-1	TRBJ2-3	TGCAGCGTTGAAAGAGGGTCTAGCCCCACAGATACGCAGTATTTT	CSVERGSSPTDTQYF